Listed below are T cell receptor beta chains from one sample, sequenced in a study of T cells in Graves' hyperthyroidism and ophthalmopathy. From the multiplex PCR reads, TCRdb called clonotypes with MiXCR, one entry per CDR3 protein. Here the sample spans approximately 600,000 distinct CDR3 sequences, less than 25% being singletons. The sequencing input was blood. These receptors were obtained from a man aged 30-40 years with Graves' ophthalmopathy. Each CDR3 is given with its conserved first and last residue. D genes are given only for firm matches. Not every row has a clone size; where given, it reads once, few, many or a size class.

d_call	v_call	clone_size	j_call	cdr3_aa	cdr3_nt
-	TRBV29-1	many	TRBJ2-7	CSVVGRDHEQYF	TGCAGCGTTGTCGGCAGGGACCACGAGCAGTACTTC
-	TRBV4-2	few	TRBJ1-5	CASTPWPGEPQHF	TGTGCCAGCACCCCCTGGCCAGGGGAGCCCCAGCATTTT
-	TRBV28	many	TRBJ1-6	CASSLPLPGGNNSPLHF	TGTGCCAGCAGTTTACCTCTCCCGGGAGGGAATAATTCACCCCTCCACTTT
-	TRBV28	-	TRBJ2-1	CASTLGGTGWVFF	TGTGCCAGCACCCTAGGGGGAACAGGGTGGGTGTTCTTC
-	TRBV6-1	many	TRBJ1-2	CASKDTVAYGYTF	TGTGCCAGCAAGGACACAGTGGCCTATGGCTACACCTTC
TRBD2	TRBV7-9	few	TRBJ2-1	CASSTSGTSGSSYNEQFF	TGTGCCAGCAGCACCTCCGGGACTAGCGGTTCTTCCTACAATGAGCAGTTCTTC
-	TRBV11-2	many	TRBJ2-7	CASTPNVYEQYF	TGTGCCAGCACCCCCAACGTCTACGAGCAGTACTTC
-	TRBV28	-	TRBJ1-5	CASISATFPDSSNQPQHF	TGTGCCAGCATTAGCGCCACTTTCCCCGACAGTAGCAATCAGCCCCAGCATTTT
-	TRBV5-1	-	TRBJ1-4	CASSLEAGATNEKLFF	TGCGCCAGCAGCTTGGAGGCAGGGGCAACTAATGAAAAACTGTTTTTT
-	TRBV7-3	few	TRBJ2-3	CASSLYGSAGSSDTQYF	TGTGCCAGCAGCTTATACGGGTCGGCGGGAAGCTCAGATACGCAGTATTTT
TRBD2	TRBV28	many	TRBJ2-7	CASSLLGLANEQYF	TGTGCCAGCAGTTTATTGGGACTAGCTAACGAGCAGTACTTC
-	TRBV20-1	-	TRBJ2-2	CSASLVRISTGELFF	TGCAGTGCTAGTTTAGTGCGGATTTCTACCGGGGAGCTGTTTTTT
-	TRBV6-2/TRBV6-3	many	TRBJ1-1	CASTRLGGANTEAFF	TGTGCCAGCACCCGACTAGGAGGGGCAAACACTGAAGCTTTCTTT
TRBD1	TRBV24-1	few	TRBJ1-5	CATSDTGQGMGQPQHF	TGTGCCACCAGTGACACGGGACAGGGGATGGGTCAGCCCCAGCATTTT
-	TRBV28	many	TRBJ2-7	CASSYRERYHEQYF	TGTGCCAGCAGTTATCGGGAGAGGTATCACGAGCAGTACTTC
-	TRBV27	many	TRBJ1-1	CASSSNLRFRGTEAFF	TGTGCCAGCAGTTCCAATCTAAGGTTCAGGGGAACTGAAGCTTTCTTT
TRBD1	TRBV12-3/TRBV12-4	many	TRBJ2-7	CASSQQGEPYEQYF	TGTGCCAGCAGCCAACAGGGGGAACCCTACGAGCAGTACTTC
TRBD1	TRBV28	many	TRBJ2-2	CASSSSGTGFTGELFF	TGTGCCAGCAGTTCATCCGGGACAGGGTTCACCGGGGAGCTGTTTTTT
-	TRBV27	few	TRBJ2-2	CASTVIQGRTGELFF	TGTGCCAGCACCGTAATTCAGGGTCGAACCGGGGAGCTGTTTTTT
TRBD1	TRBV5-1	-	TRBJ2-3	CASSLRQGVTDTQYF	TGCGCCAGCAGCTTGCGGCAGGGGGTGACAGATACGCAGTATTTT
-	TRBV6-1	few	TRBJ2-7	CASSEAGTGQWGHEQYF	TGTGCCAGCAGTGAAGCGGGGACTGGACAGTGGGGCCACGAGCAGTACTTC
TRBD2	TRBV9	-	TRBJ2-1	CASRSPGTSDNEQFF	TGTGCCAGCAGGTCTCCCGGGACTAGCGATAATGAGCAGTTCTTC
TRBD1	TRBV28	many	TRBJ1-1	CASSHPGTGGGTEAFF	TGTGCCAGCAGCCATCCCGGGACAGGGGGAGGCACTGAAGCTTTCTTT
-	TRBV28	few	TRBJ2-2	CASSLRAGGELFF	TGTGCCAGCAGCCTTCGAGCGGGCGGGGAGCTGTTTTTT
-	TRBV6-2/TRBV6-3	few	TRBJ2-2	CASSYASGHVEGELFF	TGTGCCAGCAGTTACGCCAGCGGGCACGTGGAGGGGGAGCTGTTTTTT